These T cell receptor beta chains were read from a single sample in a study of neurological immune-mediated disorders. TCRdb re-called the 5' RACE reads with MiXCR, one entry per CDR3 protein. The sample holds approximately 48,000 distinct CDR3 sequences; 9% to 12% are singletons and the top ten take about 5%. Sample: PBMCs. These receptors originate from a man in his 70s with HTLV-1-associated myelopathy (HAM/TSP). CDR3s include the opening cysteine and the closing phenylalanine or tryptophan. Each record gives: clone size, V gene, J gene, D gene, CDR3 protein, CDR3 DNA. The D gene is left open where the match is weak. Size tells how often a clone was seen (once, few, many) or the class of an expanded clone, and some rows leave it out.

clone_size: many
v_call: TRBV7-9
j_call: TRBJ2-1
d_call: TRBD1
cdr3_aa: CASSLQGAYNEQFF
cdr3_nt: TGTGCCAGCAGCTTACAGGGGGCCTACAATGAGCAGTTCTTC

clone_size: many
v_call: TRBV20-1
j_call: TRBJ2-7
d_call: .
cdr3_aa: CSARDSNRRWEQYF
cdr3_nt: TGCAGTGCTAGAGATTCGAACCGAAGGTGGGAGCAGTACTTC

clone_size: many
v_call: TRBV29-1
j_call: TRBJ2-1
d_call: .
cdr3_aa: CSVPRGASGTYNEQFF
cdr3_nt: TGCAGCGTTCCCCGGGGGGCTAGCGGAACCTACAATGAGCAGTTCTTC

clone_size: medium-sized
v_call: TRBV7-6
j_call: TRBJ2-4
d_call: TRBD2
cdr3_aa: CASSLAPWREIKNIQYF
cdr3_nt: TGTGCCAGCAGCTTAGCTCCATGGCGGGAGATCAAAAACATTCAGTACTTC

clone_size: many
v_call: TRBV29-1
j_call: TRBJ2-5
d_call: .
cdr3_aa: CSVEDLALHDRRGETQYF
cdr3_nt: TGCAGCGTTGAAGATCTCGCTCTCCATGACAGAAGGGGGGAGACCCAGTACTTC

clone_size: many
v_call: TRBV12-3/TRBV12-4
j_call: TRBJ2-2
d_call: .
cdr3_aa: CASSLERPNTGELFF
cdr3_nt: TGTGCCAGCAGTCTGGAGCGGCCGAACACCGGGGAGCTGTTTTTT

clone_size: .
v_call: TRBV29-1
j_call: TRBJ2-5
d_call: .
cdr3_aa: CSVGWDQETQYF
cdr3_nt: TGCAGTGTCGGATGGGACCAAGAGACCCAGTACTTC

clone_size: many
v_call: TRBV4-3
j_call: TRBJ2-6
d_call: .
cdr3_aa: CASSQPTSGANVLTF
cdr3_nt: TGCGCCAGCAGCCAGCCCACCTCTGGGGCCAACGTCCTGACTTTC

clone_size: many
v_call: TRBV15
j_call: TRBJ2-2
d_call: TRBD2
cdr3_aa: CATSKAGGIGAGELFF
cdr3_nt: TGTGCCACCTCTAAGGCGGGAGGAATCGGCGCCGGGGAGCTGTTTTTT

clone_size: many
v_call: TRBV5-1
j_call: TRBJ1-2
d_call: .
cdr3_aa: CASSLHGPNYGYTF
cdr3_nt: TGCGCCAGCAGCTTGCACGGTCCTAACTATGGCTACACCTTC